This T cell receptor beta chain was captured in a study of T cell responses to AZD1222 COVID-19 vaccine. Regarding the study as a whole: Spike-specific TCR repertoires showed rising breadth and depth after two AZD1222 doses. Donors were largely white British and mainly female; clonal diversity was possibly underestimated. Vaccine-associated CD4 TCRs spanned spike, dominant at 160-218 and 743-854. Sampling captured repertoires only after the peak T cell response.

There are 14 residues in the CDR3. Germline-derived CDR1 and CDR2 are LNHDA and SQIVND (reference sequence). The V and J ends lost 4 bases and 1 base respectively, with 8 bases between them. TCRdb keeps only in-frame clones here, not all; method: immunoSEQ multiplex PCR. The table records 100,000 to 120,000 clones, around 90% of them present only once. Comment on this clone: Its antigen is as yet unknown.

The chain joins TRBV19 to TRBJ2-1; no definite D call. Sequenced material: peripheral blood, taken on day 0 of MenACWY control vaccination. The sequence was obtained from an adult in good health. In nucleotides, the CDR3 is TGTGCCAGTAGTAACAGTGGGTCCTACAATGAGCAGTTCTTC. Residues: CASSNSGSYNEQFF.